One and the same sample provided the 5 T cell receptor beta chains below, sequenced in a study of cytomegalovirus exposure and HLA in healthy donors. PCR was performed using 60 Vbeta and 13 Jbeta primers. Sequenced by immunoSEQ multiplex PCR; TCRdb stores in-frame clones only, minus some. The repertoire has some 97,000 clones, 75% of them found once; the top ten carry 4.5% to 5%. The specimen sequenced was PBMCs. Receptors were obtained from a woman in her late teens or twenties in good health and CMV-seropositive.

This clone is a singleton in its sample. The CDR3 spells CASSYSRVPSYGYTF. For the CDR3, the DNA is TGTGCCAGCAGTTACTCGAGGGTTCCGAGCTATGGCTACACCTTC. The rearrangement joins TRBV6-5 to TRBJ1-2; D is undetermined. This CDR3 region has 15 residues. V lost 0 bases, J lost 4 bases, and 12 bases lay in between. From germline, CDR1 is MNHEY and CDR2 SVGAGI.

This chain links TRBV30 with TRBJ2-7; D remains ambiguous. The V and J ends lost 0 bases and 4 bases respectively, with 16 bases between them. This CDR3 has 15 residues. CDR1 is GTSNPN and CDR2 is SVGIG in the germline V gene (reference sequence). CDR3 DNA sequence: TGTGCCTGGAGTGTACTTACCCCCACCCCTTACGAGCAGTACTTC. Amino acid sequence: CAWSVLTPTPYEQYF.

V is TRBV30 and J is TRBJ2-7; D is possibly TRBD1 (5 bases). Germline V gives CDR1 GTSNPN, CDR2 SVGIG (reference sequence). The CDR3 runs to 14 residues. Trimming left V 1 base short and J 5 bases short, with 15 bases between. The CDR3, as DNA: TGTGCCTGGAGTGAGCCAGGGTCTCCGCACGAGCAGTACTTC. As protein: CAWSEPGSPHEQYF. The full variable domain, in which reference TRBV30 and TRBJ2-7 provide the parts outside the CDR3, is SQTIHQWPATLVQPVGSPLSLECTVEGTSNPNLYWYRQAAGRGLQLLFYSVGIGQISSEVPQNLSASRPQDRQFILSSKKLLLSDSGFYLCAWSEPGSPHEQYFGPGTRLTVT.

The rearrangement joins TRBV5-4 to TRBJ2-7, with 10 bases identical to TRBD1. This CDR3 has 14 residues. Looked up from germline, CDR1 is SGHNT and CDR2 is YYREEE (reference sequence). The junction had 7 bases not matched to a gene; V was cut back by 5 bases and J by 5 bases. DNA of the CDR3: TGTGCCAGCAGTTGGACAGGGGGTTTGGACGAGCAGTACTTC. This encodes CASSWTGGLDEQYF.

The rearrangement joins TRBV27 to TRBJ2-7; TRBD2 matches at 14 bases. The CDR3 length is 16 residues. The germline gives CDR1 MNHEY, CDR2 SMNVEV (reference sequence). V shed 4 bases, J shed 4 bases, and the junction held 6 bases outside the gene matches. CDR3 sequence reads: CASSSSGTSGSYEQYF. As DNA, the CDR3 is TGTGCCAGCAGTTCCTCGGGGACTAGCGGGAGTTACGAGCAGTACTTC.